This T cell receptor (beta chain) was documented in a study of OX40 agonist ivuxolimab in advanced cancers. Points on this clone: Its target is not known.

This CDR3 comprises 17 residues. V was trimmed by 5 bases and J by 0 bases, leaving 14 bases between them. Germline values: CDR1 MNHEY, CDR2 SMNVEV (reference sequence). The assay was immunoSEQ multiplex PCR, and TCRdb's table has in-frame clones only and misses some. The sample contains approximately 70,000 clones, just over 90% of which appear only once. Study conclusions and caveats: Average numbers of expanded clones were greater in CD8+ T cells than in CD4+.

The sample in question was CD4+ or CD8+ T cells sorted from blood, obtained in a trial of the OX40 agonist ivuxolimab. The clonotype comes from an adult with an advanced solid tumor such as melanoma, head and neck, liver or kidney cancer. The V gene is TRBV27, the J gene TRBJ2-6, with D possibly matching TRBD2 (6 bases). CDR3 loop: CASSEAGPSSGANVLTF. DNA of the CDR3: TGTGCCAGCAGTGAAGCGGGCCCTAGCTCTGGGGCCAACGTCCTGACTTTC.